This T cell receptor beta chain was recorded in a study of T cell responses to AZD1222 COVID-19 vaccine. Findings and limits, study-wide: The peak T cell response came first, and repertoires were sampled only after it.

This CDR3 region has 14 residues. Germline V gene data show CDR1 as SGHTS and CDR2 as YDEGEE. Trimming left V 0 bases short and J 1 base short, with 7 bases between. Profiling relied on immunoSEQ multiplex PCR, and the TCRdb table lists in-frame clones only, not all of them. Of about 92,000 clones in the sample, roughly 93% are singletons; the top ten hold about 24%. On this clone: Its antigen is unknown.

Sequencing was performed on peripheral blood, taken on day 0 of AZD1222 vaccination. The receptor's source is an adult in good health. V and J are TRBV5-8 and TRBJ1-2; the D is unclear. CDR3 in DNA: TGTGCCAGCAGCTTGGGTTCCATTAACTATGGCTACACCTTC. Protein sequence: CASSLGSINYGYTF. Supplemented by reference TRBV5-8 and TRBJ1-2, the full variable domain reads EAGVTQSPTHLIKTRGQQATLRCSPISGHTSVYWYQQALGLGLQFLLWYDEGEERNRGNFPPRFSGRQFPNYSSELNVNALELEDSALYLCASSLGSINYGYTFGSGTRLTVV.